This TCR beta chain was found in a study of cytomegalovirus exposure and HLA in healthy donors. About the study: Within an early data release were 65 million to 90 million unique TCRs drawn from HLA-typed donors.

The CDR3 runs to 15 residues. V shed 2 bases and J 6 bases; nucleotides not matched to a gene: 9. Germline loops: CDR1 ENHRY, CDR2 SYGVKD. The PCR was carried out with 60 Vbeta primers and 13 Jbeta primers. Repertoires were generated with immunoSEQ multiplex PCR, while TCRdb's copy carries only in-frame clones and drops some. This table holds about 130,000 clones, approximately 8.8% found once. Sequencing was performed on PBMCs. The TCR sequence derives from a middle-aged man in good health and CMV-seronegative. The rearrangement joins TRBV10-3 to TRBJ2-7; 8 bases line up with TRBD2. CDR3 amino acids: CAISEPGGVAGEQYF. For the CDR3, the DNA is TGTGCCATCAGTGAGCCCGGGGGGGTAGCAGGCGAGCAGTACTTC.